These 14 T cell receptor delta chains originate from one sample sequenced in a study of delta chain sequences of gamma delta T cells. TCRdb re-called the 5' RACE reads through CATT. The sample contains roughly 920 delta-chain clones, over 15% of which appear only once. The sample taken for sequencing was either unsorted cells or a sorted T cell fraction (not recorded which). These receptors were taken from a human donor in good health.

By frequency in the sample, this clone is large. This sequence joins TRDV2 and TRDJ2, with TRDD3 matching over 8 bases. Germline CDR1 and CDR2: GEAIGNYY and EKD. The CDR3 has 20 amino acids. Trimming took 0 bases from V and 6 from J; bases not matched to a gene: 20. The CDR3 bases are TGTGCCTGTGACACCGTTGAGCGTCCGGGGGATAGACCGGGGGCAGCACAACTCTTCTTT. Translation: CACDTVERPGDRPGAAQLFF.

This clone is labeled medium-sized. The chain recombines TRDV2 with TRDJ3, with 8 bases identical to TRDD3. In germline, CDR1 is GEAIGNYY, CDR2 EKD. The CDR3 length is 19 residues. The ends lost 0 bases at V and 0 bases at J; junction bases unmatched: 6. For the CDR3, the DNA is TGTGCCTGTGACACCATACTGGGGGTCTCCTCCTGGGACACCCGACAGATGTTTTTC. It specifies CACDTILGVSSWDTRQMFF.

By sample fraction, this clone is medium-sized. This chain links TRDV2 with TRDJ1; TRDD3 might be the D (6 bases). The CDR3 covers 19 residues. V was shortened by 0 bases and J by 2 bases, with 24 bases between the two germline ends. Germline V gene data show CDR1 as GEAIGNYY and CDR2 as EKD. The CDR3 sequence: CACDTVSGGAPRWTDKLIF. In DNA, the CDR3 is TGTGCCTGTGACACCGTTTCCGGGGGAGCCCCTAGGTGGACCGATAAACTCATCTTT.

With regard to this clone: No DNA is shown, since the ends of the CDR3 on it are uncertain; the CDR3 is the one TCRdb lists. The chain joins TRDV1 to TRDJ1; TRDD3 reflects the table's D call only, with no check against the DNA. Germline-derived CDR1 and CDR2 are TSWWSYY and QGS. The CDR3 is 24 residues long, ends included. The CDR3 spells CALGSYYCACDTVGGTEYGDKLIF.

This clone was counted between two and nine times. TCRdb lists the protein of a much larger clone for this DNA, which differs at residue 5, so this is likely a read error; the protein given here is translated from the DNA itself. The chain carries TRDV2 and TRDJ3; 11 nucleotides match TRDD3. CDR3 length: 20 amino acids. Germline CDR1 is GEAIGNYY and CDR2 is EKD. V lost 3 bases and J lost 0; bases outside the gene matches: 9. The DNA of the CDR3 is TGTGCCTGTGACCCCCCTAGTGGGGGATACGCCTCCTGGGACACCCGACAGATGTTTTTC. Protein: CACDPPSGGYASWDTRQMFF.

Judged by abundance, this clone is medium-sized. The J gene is TRDJ2, while no V gene call was made. This CDR3 is 10 amino acids long. In nucleotides, the CDR3 is TGTAGTGCTTTGACAGCACAACTCTTCTTT. It translates to CSALTAQLFF.

There are a few counts of this clone. This DNA's translation and the protein TCRdb lists, from a much larger clone, do not match at residue 13, likely due to a read error; the protein shown is translated from the DNA. This chain links TRDV2 with TRDJ3; tentatively, D is TRDD3 (5 bases). The germline V gene has CDR1 GEAIGNYY and CDR2 EKD. The CDR3 has 18 amino acids. Written as DNA, the CDR3 is TGTGCCTGTGACCCAACTGGCGCTAGCTCCTGGGACATCCGACAGATGTTTTTC. It yields the protein CACDPTGASSWDIRQMFF.

The J gene was recorded as TRDJ1; no V gene was called; the DNA was not compared with TRDD3, the D call given in the table. The CDR3 runs 34 residues. The chain's CDR3 is CASDLTLSDKQWYQRRVCFPNVLGGVKYTDKLIF. The CDR3 DNA reads as TGTGCTTCCGATCTCACTCTATCCGACAAGCAGTGGTATCAACGCAGAGTTTGCTTTCCTAACGTCTTGGGGGGGGTTAAGTACACCGATAAACTCATCTTT.

By its share, this clone is large. The rearrangement joins TRDV2 to TRDJ3, with 7 bases identical to TRDD2. The CDR3 spans 23 residues. Per germline, CDR1 GEAIGNYY and CDR2 EKD. V was pared by 3 bases and J by 0 bases, with 22 bases of the junction left unmatched. The CDR3 is CACDRIVPSSTALSSWDTRQMFF. CDR3 DNA: TGTGCCTGTGACCGAATCGTGCCTTCCTCTACGGCCCTGAGCTCCTGGGACACCCGACAGATGTTTTTC.

Judged by abundance, this clone is large. V and J are TRDV2 and TRDJ1, with a tentative D call TRDD3 (6 bases). The germline CDR1 and CDR2 sequences are GEAIGNYY and EKD. This CDR3 contains 16 residues. The V end was cut by 0 bases, the J end by 0 bases, with 13 bases between. The CDR3 here is CACDTLGAPYTDKLIF. The CDR3 nucleotides read TGTGCCTGTGACACCTTGGGGGCCCCGTACACCGATAAACTCATCTTT.

This clone has a handful of counts. A much larger clone lies a single base off, so this may be a read error. Other DNA sequences in this sample translate to the same CDR3. The rearrangement uses TRDV2 and TRDJ1, with unresolved D. Trimming pared 0 bases from V and 1 base from J, leaving 32 bases between. This CDR3 contains 22 residues. Looked up from germline, CDR1 is GEAIGNYY and CDR2 is EKD. The CDR3 DNA sequence: TGTGCCTGTGACACCCTTTTCCGGGCGGCTGCCACCCTATCAACCTCCACCGATAAACTCATCTTT. Translation: CACDTLFRAAATLSTSTDKLIF.

This clone was recorded a few times. With a far larger clone one base away, a read error is the likely cause. Other DNA sequences in this sample translate to the same CDR3. The rearrangement joins TRDV1 to TRDJ1; possibly TRDD2 for D (5 bases). V was shortened by 3 bases and J by 2 bases, with 19 bases between the two germline ends. Germline V gene data show CDR1 as TSWWSYY and CDR2 as QGS. This CDR3 is built from 17 residues. CDR3 nucleotide sequence: TGTGCTCTTGGGGAGAACCCTTCACTACCACTGACCGATAAACTCATCTTT. It yields the protein CALGENPSLPLTDKLIF.

This clone is classed as medium-sized. The chain recombines TRDV2 with TRDJ1; 9 nucleotides match TRDD3. The germline gives CDR1 GEAIGNYY, CDR2 EKD. The CDR3 loop spans 21 amino acids. V was clipped by 0 bases and J by 0 bases; unmatched bases: 19. CDR3 amino acids: CACDTLLGETLFSSNTDKLIF. The CDR3 nucleotides are TGTGCCTGTGACACCTTACTGGGGGAGACCCTCTTCTCCTCTAACACCGATAAACTCATCTTT.

In this sample, this clone is medium-sized. The chain joins TRDV2 to TRDJ1; D is unclear. CDR1 GEAIGNYY and CDR2 EKD come from the germline V gene. The CDR3 has 18 residues. Trimming shortened V by 4 bases and J by 0 bases, and 23 bases separated the two germline ends. The chain's CDR3 is CACESVRGHSTYTDKLIF. The CDR3, as DNA: TGTGCCTGTGAATCAGTCCGGGGTCATTCTACGTACACCGATAAACTCATCTTT.